This T cell receptor beta chain was sequenced during a study of CD8 T cells in ankylosing spondylitis. Study results and limitations: Ankylosing spondylitis blood appeared to carry a characteristic TCR beta motif of 7 or 8 highly homologous variants. Matched synovial fluid from ankylosing spondylitis patients was reported to be enriched for disease-linked clones.

For TCR beta, libraries came from quantitative 5'-RACE with molecular barcodes. TCRdb reanalysed the 5' RACE reads using MiXCR and keeps one entry per CDR3 protein. Of fewer than 750,000 distinct CDR3 sequences in the sample, roughly 20% are singletons; the top ten hold around 19%. The sample holds a few counts of this clonotype. Its matching antigen is unknown. V was cut by 8 bases and J by 14 bases, with 20 bases left in between. CDR3 size: 12 residues. The rearrangement joins TRBV12-3 or TRBV12-4 to TRBJ2-3, with D perhaps matching TRBD2 (6 bases). This TCR came from a male donor with ankylosing spondylitis. The material sequenced was blood, either unsorted or a sorted T cell fraction (not recorded which). As DNA, the CDR3 is TGTGCCAGCGGTACCCCCGGGAGAAGTTTGTATTTT. Protein: CASGTPGRSLYF.